These 17 T cell receptor beta chains share one sample of origin, sequenced in a study of response to subunit inactivated influenza vaccine. TCRdb itself ran the RT-PCR reads through MiXCR, one entry per CDR3 protein. Altogether 500,000 to 600,000 distinct CDR3 sequences are present, 14% being singletons, with the ten largest covering 11%. Material: PBMCs from blood, obtained about 13 days after vaccination. These receptors originate from a man in his fifties or sixties who received an inactivated influenza vaccine.

The genes are TRBV9 and TRBJ2-1, with TRBD2 matching 12 bases. Looked up from germline, CDR1 is SGDLS and CDR2 is YYNGEE. Unmatched junction bases numbered 7, after V lost 4 bases and J lost 5 bases. The CDR3 contains 16 residues. CDR3 in amino acids: CASSSTLAGGNNEQFF. In nucleotides, the CDR3 is TGTGCCAGCAGCTCTACCCTAGCGGGAGGGAACAATGAGCAGTTCTTC.

This rearrangement joins TRBV14 to TRBJ1-2; no definite D call. V was pared by 4 bases and J by 8 bases, with 14 bases between. Germline CDR1 is SGHDN and CDR2 is FVKESK. This CDR3 contains 13 residues. CDR3 sequence (DNA): TGTGCCAGCAGCCCGGGGATTCAAGGCGGCTACACCTTC. Translating it yields CASSPGIQGGYTF.

This sequence joins TRBV20-1 and TRBJ2-1; D is unclear. The CDR3 sequence is 14 residues long. CDR1 and CDR2 from the germline V gene are DFQATT and SNEGSKA (reference sequence). The V end was cut by 7 bases, the J end by 4 bases, with 17 bases between. The CDR3 reads CSVTPTVVYNEQFF. The CDR3 nucleotides are TGCAGTGTTACCCCCACGGTAGTATACAATGAGCAGTTCTTC.

The genes are TRBV4-2 and TRBJ1-4, with 9 bases identical to TRBD1. The germline gives CDR1 LGHNA, CDR2 YNFKEQ. The CDR3 extends over 18 amino acids. Germline trimming cut 1 base from V and 0 bases from J; bases unmatched to any gene: 6. The CDR3 loop reads CASSQGPGQGTTNEKLFF. The CDR3, as DNA: TGTGCCAGCAGCCAAGGTCCGGGACAGGGCACAACTAATGAAAAACTGTTTTTT.

V is TRBV16 and J is TRBJ1-1, with D unresolved. Germline CDR1 is KGHSY and CDR2 is FQNENV. This CDR3 spans 15 amino acids. V lost 1 base and J 1 base, leaving 10 bases between the germline ends. The CDR3 is CASSQLGSRNTEAFF. CDR3 coding DNA: TGTGCCAGCAGCCAATTGGGTTCACGGAACACTGAAGCTTTCTTT.

The CDR3 spells CASSRGRGQPQHF. The CDR3 coding sequence is TGTGCCAGCAGCAGGGGCAGGGGGCAGCCCCAGCATTTT. The V call is TRBV2, the J call TRBJ1-5; 7 nucleotides match TRBD1. The CDR3 is made up of 13 amino acids. J gave up 7 bases and V 6 bases, and 6 bases lay outside the gene matches. Germline CDR1 is SNHLY and CDR2 is FYNNEI.

The J gene is TRBJ2-7, the V gene TRBV18; D assignment may be TRBD1 or TRBD2 (6 bases each). CDR1 is KGHSH, CDR2 LQKENI, per germline. The ends were cut back, 2 bases at V and 3 bases at J, with 14 bases in the middle. The CDR3 has 15 residues. CDR3 amino acids: CASSPAPGASYEQYF. In DNA, the CDR3 is TGTGCCAGCTCACCAGCCCCGGGGGCCAGCTACGAGCAGTACTTC.

The CDR3 loop reads CASSEPGLTYNEQFF. DNA for the CDR3: TGCGCCAGCAGTGAGCCGGGACTTACCTACAATGAGCAGTTCTTC. The chain is built from TRBV10-2 and TRBJ2-1, with D perhaps matching TRBD2 (6 bases). The CDR3 spans 15 residues. Trimming took 2 bases from V and 2 from J, leaving 10 bases between them. Germline lookup yields CDR1 WSHSY and CDR2 SAAADI.

The rearrangement links TRBV12-3 or TRBV12-4 to TRBJ2-5; D is perhaps TRBD1 or TRBD2 (6 bases each). Trimming shortened V by 7 bases and J by 4 bases, and 13 bases separated the two germline ends. The CDR3 sequence is 13 residues long. CDR3 sequence reads: CASKLGGGETQYF. The CDR3 DNA follows: TGTGCCAGCAAACTAGGGGGAGGAGAGACCCAGTACTTC.

The V and J genes are TRBV7-9 and TRBJ1-1; 7 nucleotides align to TRBD1. Germline values: CDR1 SEHNR, CDR2 FQNEAQ (reference sequence). The CDR3 runs 13 residues. V gave up 7 bases and J gave up 8 bases; unmatched junction bases: 10. DNA for the CDR3: TGTGCCAGCACCAAAGACCGGGACAGAGAAGCTTTCTTT. Translated, it gives CASTKDRDREAFF.

In nucleotides, the CDR3 is TGTGCCAGCAGCCGACAACCGGGACAGGGGGATGAAAAACTGTTTTTT. This sequence encodes CASSRQPGQGDEKLFF. This chain uses TRBV3-1 with TRBJ1-4, with TRBD1 identical over 11 bases. The CDR3 contains 16 residues. Germline V gene lookup returns CDR1 LGHDT and CDR2 YNNKEL (reference sequence). Trimming cost V 4 bases and J 6 bases; bases outside gene matches: 7. Looking up the rest from reference TRBV3-1 and TRBJ1-4 gives the full variable domain: DTAVSQTPKYLVTQMGNDKSIKCEQNLGHDTMYWYKQDSKKFLKIMFSYNNKELIINETVPNRFSPKSPDKAHLNLHINSLELGDSAVYFCASSRQPGQGDEKLFFGSGTQLSVL.

This clonotype appeared a few times. The rearrangement uses TRBV6-1 and TRBJ1-2; 10 nucleotides match TRBD1. The CDR3 contains 14 residues. Germline CDR1 and CDR2: MNHNS and SASEGT. V gave up 6 bases and J gave up 4 bases; unmatched junction bases: 5. DNA for the CDR3: TGTGCCAGCAGCTTGACAGGGGGCGGCTATGGCTACACCTTC. Translated: CASSLTGGGYGYTF.

This clonotype was found a few times. The V gene is TRBV6-2 or TRBV6-3, the J gene TRBJ2-1; TRBD2 aligns across 10 bases. Germline V gives CDR1 MNHEY, CDR2 SVGEGT. V lost 6 bases, J lost 10 bases, and 15 bases stayed unmatched. This CDR3 spans 16 amino acids. The DNA for the CDR3 is TGTGCCAGCAGCTTACGTAGGCTAGCGGGAGTGGGCGAGCAGTTCTTC. It is translated as CASSLRRLAGVGEQFF.

V is TRBV11-2 and J is TRBJ2-5; 8 positions agree with TRBD1. Per germline, CDR1 SGHAT and CDR2 FQNNGV. CDR3 length: 15 residues. Germline trimming cut 4 bases from V and 7 bases from J; bases unmatched to any gene: 11. CDR3 region: CASSSIQGGTRTQYF. CDR3 coding DNA: TGTGCCAGCAGCTCCATACAGGGGGGCACAAGGACCCAGTACTTC. The whole variable domain, filled in from reference TRBV11-2 and TRBJ2-5, reads EAGVAQSPRYKIIEKRQSVAFWCNPISGHATLYWYQQILGQGPKLLIQFQNNGVVDDSQLPKDRFSAERLKGVDSTLKIQPAKLEDSAVYLCASSSIQGGTRTQYFGPGTRLLVL.

This clonotype was picked up a small number of times. The CDR3 sequence: CASSDQGAPYNEQFF. The DNA for the CDR3 is TGTGCCAGCAGCGACCAGGGGGCACCCTACAATGAGCAGTTCTTC. The genes are TRBV5-5 and TRBJ2-1; TRBD1 matches at 8 bases. The CDR3 covers 15 residues. From germline, CDR1 is SGHKS and CDR2 YYEKEE (reference sequence). V shed 4 bases and J 2 bases; nucleotides not matched to a gene: 5.

This chain connects TRBV6-2 or TRBV6-3 to TRBJ2-1; D may match TRBD1 or TRBD2 (6 bases each). V lost 6 bases and J 1 base, leaving 13 bases between the germline ends. The germline gives CDR1 MNHEY, CDR2 SVGEGT. The CDR3 consists of 15 residues. The CDR3 DNA follows: TGTGCCAGCAGACCCGAGGGGGGATCCTACAATGAGCAGTTCTTC. As protein: CASRPEGGSYNEQFF.

This clonotype has just a few counts. This chain connects TRBV6-5 to TRBJ2-2; D unresolved. This CDR3 comprises 15 residues. The V and J ends lost 2 bases and 1 base respectively, with 8 bases between them. The V gene's germline CDR1 is MNHEY and CDR2 SVGAGI. The CDR3 loop is CASSYDKENTGELFF. As DNA, the CDR3 is TGTGCCAGCAGTTACGACAAGGAGAACACCGGGGAGCTGTTTTTT.